The clone carrying this T cell receptor (beta chain) is a singleton in its sample. Its antigen is not identified. These data belong to a study of T cell responses to AZD1222 COVID-19 vaccine. Findings and limits, study-wide: Clonal diversity was possibly underestimated, and white British individuals and females predominated among donors. Unmutated variant regions reportedly attract nearly half of all spike-specific TCRs.

This CDR3 has 15 amino acids. The germline V gene encodes CDR1 KGHDR and CDR2 SFDVKD. Trimming removed 5 bases from V and 1 base from J; junction bases left unmatched: 5. The protocol was immunoSEQ multiplex PCR, while the TCRdb copy is restricted to in-frame clones and leaves out a portion. The table includes about 120,000 clones, 80% to 90% detected once. Sequenced here: peripheral blood, sampled on day 0 of AZD1222 vaccination. The rearrangement links TRBV24-1 to TRBJ2-3; the match to TRBD2 covers 7 bases. The TCR comes from an adult in good health. CDR3: CATSVGLQGTDTQYF. The CDR3 DNA reads as TGTGCCACCAGTGTGGGACTACAGGGCACAGATACGCAGTATTTT.